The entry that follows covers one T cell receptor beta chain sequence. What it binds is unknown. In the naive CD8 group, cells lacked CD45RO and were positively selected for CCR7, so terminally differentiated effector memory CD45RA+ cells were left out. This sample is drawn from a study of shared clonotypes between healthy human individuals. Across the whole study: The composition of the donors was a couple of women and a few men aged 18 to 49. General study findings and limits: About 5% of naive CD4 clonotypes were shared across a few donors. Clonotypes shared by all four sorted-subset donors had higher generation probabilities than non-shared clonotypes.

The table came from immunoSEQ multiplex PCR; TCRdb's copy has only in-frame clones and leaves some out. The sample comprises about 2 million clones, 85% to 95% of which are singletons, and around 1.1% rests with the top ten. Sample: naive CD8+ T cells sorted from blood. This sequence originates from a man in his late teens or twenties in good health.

CDR3 DNA sequence: TGTGCCAGCCCGAGGCGGGGGCCGTACTCCTACGAGCAGTACTTC. Translating it yields CASPRRGPYSYEQYF. The gene calls are TRBV27 and TRBJ2-7; maybe TRBD2 (7 bases). V was shortened by 8 bases and J by 0 bases, with 17 bases between the two germline ends. Germline values: CDR1 MNHEY, CDR2 SMNVEV (reference sequence). The CDR3 is 15 residues long.